Sequencing of this TCR beta chain was carried out in a study of T cell responses to AZD1222 COVID-19 vaccine. General observations from the study: Clonal diversity was possibly underestimated, and the donors were mostly white British, with more females.

Using immunoSEQ multiplex PCR, the repertoire was profiled, and TCRdb retains in-frame clones only, with some absent. This table has around 120,000 clones, around 91% appearing once. Looked up from germline, CDR1 is SGHRS and CDR2 is YFSETQ. The germline V and J ends were trimmed by 6 bases and 5 bases, with 15 bases remaining between them. The CDR3 extends over 14 amino acids. To note about this clone: Its antigen is undetermined.

This sequence originates from an adult who received the AZD1222 COVID-19 vaccine. Sequencing used peripheral blood, obtained 28 days after the second AZD1222 dose. The chain uses TRBV5-1 and TRBJ1-5, with TRBD1 as a possible D gene (5 bases). Written as DNA, the CDR3 is TGCGCCAGCAATATTGGGGGTGACTATCAGCCCCAGCATTTT. Protein: CASNIGGDYQPQHF.